In its sample, the clone carrying this TCR beta chain was seen a few times. A single record per CDR3 protein comes from TCRdb applying MiXCR to the RACE reads. The table lists approximately 50,000 distinct CDR3 sequences, roughly 10% of them singletons, with 3% to 4.5% in the top ten. Regarding time point: pre-sensitization, week 0. The sample's treatment: therapeutic diphenylcyclopropenone sensitization with weekly scalp DPC. This sample stems from a study of human T cells and chemical hapten exposure. The CDR3 totals 14 residues. CDR1 is SQVTM and CDR2 is ANQGSEA in the germline V gene. Trimming removed 2 bases from V and 1 base from J, with 11 bases in between.

V usage is TRBV29-1 and J usage is TRBJ1-1; no clear D. The material was whole blood, obtained in connection with sensitization to the hapten diphenylcyclopropenone (DPC). The source of this sequence is a middle-aged woman with alopecia areata. Some clones in this sample may be carry-over from other donors' samples. CDR3 region: CSVESRAGNTEAFF. The CDR3 DNA follows: TGCAGCGTTGAAAGCCGGGCCGGGAACACTGAAGCTTTCTTT.